The T cell receptor beta chain described here comes from a study of blood T cells in healthy people across ages. CDR3 length equals 16 residues. Primed by a sample-barcoded 5' primer and a J-beta primer mix, a second PCR proceeded for 7 to 11 cycles. One entry per CDR3 protein, called by TCRdb with MiXCR from the 5' RACE reads. Here the sample spans just over 800,000 distinct CDR3 sequences, around 62% being singletons. The rearrangement joins TRBV21-1 to TRBJ2-6; the D call of TRBD1 is as the table states it, not checked on the DNA. TRBV21-1 is marked as a pseudogene. Sequencing was done on a sample of blood. The source of this sequence is a man aged 30 to 39 in good health. The CDR3 DNA sequence: TGTGCCAGCTCTGACAGTTTCTTCTCTGGGGCCAACGTCCTGACTTTC. Its translation is CASSDSFFSGANVLTF.